A selection of T cell receptor beta chains follows, all from one sample in a study of blood T cell repertoires in COVID-19. Clones were read by immunoSEQ multiplex PCR, and TCRdb kept only the in-frame ones, dropping some. The sample contains 250,000 to 350,000 clones, about 82% of which appear only once. The sequenced sample consisted of peripheral blood. These receptors were obtained from a woman aged 45-60 years with acute or convalescent COVID-19. The CDR3 runs from the conserved cysteine through the conserved F or W. For some rows the clone size is stated as once, few or many, or as a class when expanded; others skip it.

abundance | j_gene | v_gene | CDR3aa
NA | TRBJ2-1 | TRBV4-1 | CASSLPGLADYNEQFF
NA | TRBJ2-1 | TRBV19 | CASSISGLGGGNYNEQFF
NA | TRBJ1-1 | TRBV28 | CASSPGDRAWTEAFF
NA | TRBJ1-1 | TRBV5-1 | CASSWGGAGANTEAFF
once | TRBJ2-7 | TRBV27 | CASSLGQYYEQYF
NA | TRBJ2-1 | TRBV27 | CASSTLTAGGPILQFF
NA | TRBJ1-1 | TRBV29-1 | CSVGSLYRMNTEAFF
NA | TRBJ1-1 | TRBV7-9 | CASTRGRTGNTEAFF
NA | TRBJ1-5 | TRBV6-6 | CASSYSRNRLAQPQHF
NA | TRBJ2-3 | TRBV7-8 | CASSYRSGAVEGDTQYF
NA | TRBJ2-5 | TRBV5-4 | CASSRADSSKYQETQYF
NA | TRBJ2-1 | TRBV28 | CASSPGRDSYNEQFF
NA | TRBJ2-7 | TRBV4-1 | CASSPKGLAGYEQYF
NA | TRBJ1-2 | TRBV2 | CASTLVGGRSKGYTF
once | TRBJ1-1 | TRBV6-5 | CASTRGTEAFF
NA | TRBJ1-5 | TRBV27 | CASSFRGSNQPQHF
NA | TRBJ2-7 | TRBV28 | CASSLLAGVEQYF
NA | TRBJ2-1 | TRBV30 | CAWSVRLGNTIYNEQFF